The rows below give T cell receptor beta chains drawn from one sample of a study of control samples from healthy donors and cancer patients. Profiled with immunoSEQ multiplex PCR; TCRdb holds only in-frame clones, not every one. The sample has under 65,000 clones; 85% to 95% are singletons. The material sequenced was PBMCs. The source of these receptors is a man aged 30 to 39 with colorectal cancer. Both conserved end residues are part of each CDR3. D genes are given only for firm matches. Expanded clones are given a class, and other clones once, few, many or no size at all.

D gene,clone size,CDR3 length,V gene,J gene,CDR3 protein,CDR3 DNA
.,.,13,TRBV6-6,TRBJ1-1,CASGEGMNTEAFF,TGTGCCAGCGGTGAGGGGATGAACACTGAAGCTTTCTTT
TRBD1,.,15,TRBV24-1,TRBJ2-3,CATSDRTGGADTQYF,TGTGCCACCAGTGATCGGACAGGGGGCGCAGATACGCAGTATTTT
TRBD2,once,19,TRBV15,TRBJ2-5,CATSRDIGRAGGPRETQYF,TGTGCCACCAGCAGAGATATCGGGCGAGCGGGGGGGCCGAGGGAGACCCAGTACTTC
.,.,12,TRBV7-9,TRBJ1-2,CASSPPSGGYTF,TGTGCCAGCAGCCCACCCTCAGGCGGCTACACCTTC
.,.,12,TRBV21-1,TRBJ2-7,CASSRHPYEQYF,TGTGCCAGCAGTCGGCATCCCTACGAGCAGTACTTC
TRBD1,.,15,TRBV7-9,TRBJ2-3,CASSGQALEADTQYF,TGTGCCAGCAGCGGACAGGCCTTGGAGGCAGATACGCAGTATTTT
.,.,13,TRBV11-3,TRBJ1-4,CASRVALNEKLFF,TGTGCCAGCCGGGTCGCTCTAAATGAAAAACTGTTTTTT
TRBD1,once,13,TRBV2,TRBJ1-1,CASRVTGDTEAFF,TGTGCCAGCAGAGTGACAGGGGACACTGAAGCTTTCTTT
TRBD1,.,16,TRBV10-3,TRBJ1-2,CAISESDRTGEGGYTF,TGTGCCATCAGTGAGTCTGACAGGACAGGGGAAGGTGGCTACACCTTC
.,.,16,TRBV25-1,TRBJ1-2,CASSESVPLRSYGYTF,TGTGCCAGCAGTGAATCGGTCCCCCTCCGCAGCTATGGCTACACCTTC
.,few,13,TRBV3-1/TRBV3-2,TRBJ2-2,CASSLDWDRELFF,TGTGCCAGCAGCCTAGACTGGGACCGGGAGCTGTTTTTT
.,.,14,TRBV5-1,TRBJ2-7,CASSLGGRAYEQYF,TGCGCCAGCAGCTTAGGAGGGCGAGCCTACGAGCAGTACTTC
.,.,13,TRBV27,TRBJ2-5,CASSRRGPETQYF,TGTGCCAGCAGTCGCCGGGGCCCCGAGACCCAGTACTTC
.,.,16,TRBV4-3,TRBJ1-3,CASSQDVGQSGNTIYF,TGCGCCAGCAGCCAAGACGTAGGACAGTCGGGAAACACCATATATTTT
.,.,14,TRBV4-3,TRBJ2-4,CASSPPGAKNIQYF,TGCGCCAGCAGCCCCCCTGGGGCCAAAAACATTCAGTACTTC
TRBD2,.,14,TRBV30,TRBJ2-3,CAWSSGLATDTQYF,TGTGCCTGGAGTTCGGGACTAGCGACAGATACGCAGTATTTT
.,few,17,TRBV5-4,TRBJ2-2,CASSLPGAGVRAGELFF,TGTGCCAGCAGCTTGCCGGGGGCAGGGGTCAGGGCCGGGGAGCTGTTTTTT
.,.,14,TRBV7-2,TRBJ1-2,CASSSRTANYGYTF,TGTGCCAGCAGCTCCCGGACAGCCAACTATGGCTACACCTTC
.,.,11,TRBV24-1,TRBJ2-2,CATEVAGELFF,TGTGCCACCGAGGTTGCCGGGGAGCTGTTTTTT
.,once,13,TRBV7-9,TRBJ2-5,CASSPREEETQYF,TGTGCCAGCAGCCCTAGAGAAGAAGAGACCCAGTACTTC
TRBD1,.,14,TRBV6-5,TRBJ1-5,CASSRTGGGQPQHF,TGTGCCAGCAGTAGGACAGGGGGCGGTCAGCCCCAGCATTTT
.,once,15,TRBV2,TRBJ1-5,CASTSTGGSNQPQHF,TGTGCCAGCACCTCGACAGGCGGAAGCAATCAGCCCCAGCATTTT
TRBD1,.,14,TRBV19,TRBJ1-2,CASRATGTDYGYTF,TGTGCCAGTAGGGCCACCGGGACAGATTATGGCTACACCTTC
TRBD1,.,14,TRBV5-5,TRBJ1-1,CASSPGQGNTEAFF,TGTGCCAGCAGCCCCGGACAGGGGAACACTGAAGCTTTCTTT
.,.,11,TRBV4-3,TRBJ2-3,CASSQGDTQYF,TGCGCCAGCAGCCAGGGGGATACGCAGTATTTT
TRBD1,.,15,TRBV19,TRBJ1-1,CASRTLQGARTEAFF,TGTGCCAGTAGAACCCTCCAGGGGGCGCGTACTGAAGCTTTCTTT